This passage covers 4 T cell receptor beta chains from one sample sequenced in a study of tumor-infiltrating lymphocytes in primary liver carcinoma. Germline DNA was extracted too, while blood RNA derived from unsorted whole blood. Total RNA amounting to about 520 ng was the source from which TCR beta cDNA was made with a constant-region primer. Three nested multiplex PCR rounds, a slightly modified ARM-PCR, produced the libraries for TCR beta. TRBV1-TRBV30 forward primers and a C-beta reverse primer were used in the first two PCR rounds, which each ran for 9 to 10 cycles. TCRdb called the multiplex PCR reads again in MiXCR, with one record for every CDR3 protein. The sample yields 250,000 to 350,000 distinct CDR3 sequences, 45% to 70% seen once. Sequences were obtained from peripheral blood. These receptors were taken from a woman aged 25 to 39 with primary liver carcinoma and hepatitis B virus infection.

Turning to this clonotype: Germline is not matched at one junction end, which may reflect a read error. The chain employs TRBV11-2 and TRBJ2-5, with TRBD2 as a possible D gene (6 bases). This CDR3 is built from 14 residues. CDR1 and CDR2 from the germline V gene are SGHAT and FQNNGV. Here the CDR3 reads CASSWGLSREAQYF. CDR3 nucleotide sequence: TGTGCCAGCAGCTGGGGACTGAGCAGAGAGGCCCAGTACTTC.

The sample holds a few counts of this clonotype. The chain recombines TRBV7-9 with TRBJ2-4; 8 bases line up with TRBD2. Trimming at V came to 5 bases and at J to 8 bases, leaving 2 bases not matched to a gene. Germline V CDR1 and CDR2: SEHNR, FQNEAQ (reference sequence). The CDR3 is 12 residues long. The DNA of the CDR3 is TGTGCCAGCAGCCTGCGGGGGGACATTCAGTACTTC. This gives the protein CASSLRGDIQYF.

The rearrangement uses TRBV6-2 or TRBV6-3 and TRBJ2-1; 10 bases match TRBD2. The V gene's germline CDR1 is MNHEY and CDR2 SVGEGT. This CDR3 contains 15 residues. Germline trimming cut 8 bases from V and 9 bases from J; bases unmatched to any gene: 13. CDR3 sequence reads: CASYNEREGRGEQFF. CDR3 sequence (DNA): TGTGCCAGCTATAACGAGCGGGAGGGGAGGGGTGAGCAGTTCTTC.

As regards this clonotype: A much larger clone sits a single nucleotide away, making a read error possible. The chain combines TRBV6-5 with TRBJ1-5, with D unresolved. From germline, CDR1 is MNHEY and CDR2 SVGAGI. The CDR3 spans 14 residues. Trimming took 5 bases from V and 1 from J, leaving 9 bases between them. The DNA for the CDR3 is TGTGCCAGCAGTCTAGGGTGGAGCAATCAGCCCCAGCATTTT. Translation: CASSLGWSNQPQHF.